This TCR beta chain was obtained from a study of blood T cell repertoires in COVID-19. Across the study: Samples representing acute and convalescent COVID-19 were sourced from the United States, Italy and Spain.

The CDR3 runs 13 residues. The germline V and J ends were trimmed by 5 bases and 4 bases, with 12 bases remaining between them. Germline lookup yields CDR1 SQVTM and CDR2 ANQGSEA. As originally analysed: By means of reference gene primer amplification, nucleated cell counts were estimated. Data came from immunoSEQ multiplex PCR; TCRdb stores just in-frame clones and leaves some out. V and J calls and clone size are given by that table; D and trimming were obtained from the DNA. This sample carries 40,000 to 55,000 clones, roughly 84% of them seen once, and the ten largest clones take 2.5% to 3%. This clonotype originated in a man aged 50 or older with acute or convalescent COVID-19. What was sequenced was peripheral blood. The genes are TRBV29-1 and TRBJ1-3; TRBD1 is a possible D gene (5 bases). The CDR3 DNA sequence: TGCAGCGTTCGAAGGGGAGGCGGAAACACCATATATTTT. Translation gives CSVRRGGGNTIYF. Together with reference TRBV29-1 and TRBJ1-3, the CDR3 gives the full variable domain: SAVISQKPSRDICQRGTSLTIQCQVDSQVTMMFWYRQQPGQSLTLIATANQGSEATYESGFVIDKFPISRPNLTFSTLTVSNMSPEDSSIYLCSVRRGGGNTIYFGEGSWLTVV.